The 2 T cell receptor beta chains reported below all come from one sample, sequenced in a study of T cells after yellow fever vaccination. From the 5' RACE reads, TCRdb called clonotypes with MiXCR, one entry per CDR3 protein. In the table there are 12,000 or so distinct CDR3 sequences, nearly 5% of which are singletons. Specimen: PBMCs, either bulk or a sorted T-cell subset (CD4+, CD8+, memory, or dextramer-sorted; not recorded which), collected 45 days after the yellow fever booster vaccination. Every receptor here comes from a man younger than 45 who received the YFV17D yellow fever vaccine.

This clonotype was observed at least ten times. Compared with germline, one end of the junction differs, possibly owing to a read error. This rearrangement joins TRBV7-2 to TRBJ2-3, with D perhaps matching TRBD2 (5 bases). CDR1 and CDR2 from the germline V gene are SGHTA and FQGNSA. The CDR3 is 9 amino acids. CDR3 in amino acids: CASSAGVHF. The CDR3 nucleotides read TGTGCCAGCAGCGCGGGCGTACATTTT. Variable domain in full (rest from reference TRBV7-2 and TRBJ2-3): GAGVSQSPSNKVTEKGKDVELRCDPISGHTALYWYRQSLGQGLEFLIYFQGNSAPDKSGLPSDRFSAERTGGSVSTLTIQRTQQEDSAVYLCASSAGVHFGPGTRLTVL.

This clonotype was counted many times. The rearrangement links TRBV12-3 or TRBV12-4 to TRBJ2-1; D may be TRBD1 (7 bases). V shed 3 bases and J shed 6 bases, with 12 bases lying between them. This CDR3 contains 14 residues. The CDR3 spells CASSFVRGANEQFF. The DNA for the CDR3 is TGTGCCAGCAGTTTTGTCAGGGGGGCCAATGAGCAGTTCTTC.